This T cell receptor beta chain was documented in a study of CD4 and CD8 cells across lung adenocarcinoma regions. The CDR3 has 14 amino acids. V was shortened by 2 bases and J by 4 bases, with 10 bases between the two germline ends. Germline V gives CDR1 MNHEY, CDR2 SVGAGI. This clonotype was picked up many times. TCRdb reprocessed the PCR reads via MiXCR and lists one record per CDR3 protein. Of about 12,000 distinct CDR3 sequences listed, roughly 44% are singletons. Samples came from patients with localized non-small cell lung adenocarcinoma. This clonotype originated in a male donor with lung adenocarcinoma. The CD4 and CD8 labels of this study may be unreliable. The sequencing sample was made of CD8+ T cells from the margin of a lung tumor. The chain links TRBV6-5 to TRBJ2-3, with D possibly called TRBD1 or TRBD2 (5 bases each). CDR3 amino acids: CASSYGTLSDTQYF. The DNA for the CDR3 is TGTGCCAGCAGTTACGGGACCTTGTCAGATACGCAGTATTTT.